The 9 T cell receptor beta chains in this list originate from one sample, sequenced in a study of beta chain features in type 1 diabetes. Isolated RNA was reverse transcribed in full, so expressed TCRB transcripts were sequenced. This table comes from immunoSEQ multiplex PCR, and its TCRdb copy is limited to in-frame clones, with some not included. The data hold around 300,000 clones, with 9.5% to 12% observed a single time. Material for sequencing was naive CD4+ T cells from blood. Source of these receptors: a woman aged 25 to 39 in good health.

This clone was detected a few times. The chain joins TRBV30 to TRBJ2-7, with D tentatively TRBD1 (6 bases). The CDR3 contains 13 residues. The V gene's germline CDR1 is GTSNPN and CDR2 SVGIG (reference sequence). Trimming took 3 bases from V and 6 from J, leaving 15 bases between them. The CDR3 is CAWRAGEPTEQYF. Here the CDR3 DNA reads TGTGCCTGGAGGGCAGGGGAGCCTACCGAGCAGTACTTC.

This clone was seen a handful of times. J is TRBJ2-3 and V is TRBV4-3, with 11 bases matching TRBD2. Germline V gene sequence: CDR1 LGHNA, CDR2 YSLEER. This CDR3 spans 17 amino acids. The trim removed 2 bases at V and 0 bases at J, leaving 4 bases unmatched. CDR3 sequence (DNA): TGCGCCAGCAGCCAACACGGGACTAGCGGTAGCACAGATACGCAGTATTTT. This sequence encodes CASSQHGTSGSTDTQYF.

This chain uses TRBV5-1 with TRBJ2-3; 7 nucleotides match TRBD2. Germline CDR1 reads SGHRS; CDR2 reads YFSETQ. CDR3 length: 17 residues. V gave up 0 bases and J gave up 6 bases; unmatched junction bases: 13. The DNA of the CDR3 is TGCGCCAGCAGCTTGGGGACCCTAGCGGTCCTAAAGGATACGCAGTATTTT. The encoded protein is CASSLGTLAVLKDTQYF.

J is TRBJ1-1 and V is TRBV30; 7 nucleotides match TRBD1. The junction had 22 bases not matched to a gene; V was cut back by 3 bases and J by 6 bases. The CDR3 extends over 18 amino acids. CDR1 and CDR2 from the germline V gene are GTSNPN and SVGIG (reference sequence). The CDR3 nucleotides read TGTGCCTGGAGACCTACACGACAGGGTGGGTTTAAAGAGGCTGAAGCTTTCTTT. Its translation: CAWRPTRQGGFKEAEAFF.

The V and J genes are TRBV15 and TRBJ1-3; 7 bases agree with TRBD1. This CDR3 contains 16 residues. After removal of 3 bases from V and 2 bases from J, the junction contained 7 bases not matched to a gene. Germline-derived CDR1 and CDR2 are LNHNV and YYDKDF (reference sequence). The CDR3 nucleotides are TGTGCCACCAGCAGGGATAGGGGGCCCACTGGAAACACCATATATTTT. It specifies CATSRDRGPTGNTIYF.

This clone was picked up a small number of times. V gene TRBV29-1 combines with J gene TRBJ2-7; 9 nucleotides line up with TRBD1. V trimming: 3 bases; J trimming: 3 bases; junction bases outside the gene matches: 18. CDR1 is SQVTM, CDR2 ANQGSEA, per germline. The CDR3 runs 18 residues. The CDR3: CSVESRQRPGQGRYEQYF. The CDR3 coding sequence is TGCAGCGTTGAGTCTAGGCAGCGCCCGGGACAGGGACGCTACGAGCAGTACTTC.

Only a few counts were recorded for this clone. The chain has TRBV19 and TRBJ2-1; TRBD2 agrees at 14 bases. Germline trimming cut 7 bases from V and 10 bases from J; bases unmatched to any gene: 9. This CDR3 contains 15 residues. Per the germline V gene, CDR1 is LNHDA and CDR2 is SQIVND (reference sequence). As DNA, the CDR3 is TGTGCCAGTAATTCCGGGACTAGCGGGAGAAAGGAGCAGTTCTTC. Translation: CASNSGTSGRKEQFF.

The chain couples TRBV28 to TRBJ2-1, with D possibly TRBD1 on 6 matching bases. V lost 6 bases, J lost 2 bases, and 11 bases lay in between. Germline lookup yields CDR1 MDHEN and CDR2 SYDVKM. This CDR3 region has 14 residues. In DNA form, the CDR3 reads TGTGCCAGCAGGGGACAAGGGCCCTACAATGAGCAGTTCTTC. It codes for CASRGQGPYNEQFF.

This chain links TRBV12-5 with TRBJ1-1, with D unresolved. Trimming stripped 6 bases from V and 4 bases from J, with 15 bases between. In germline, CDR1 is LGHNT, CDR2 FRNRAP. The length of the CDR3 is 14 residues. The CDR3: CASGYLAEGTEAFF. CDR3 sequence (DNA): TGTGCTAGTGGCTACTTGGCGGAGGGCACTGAAGCTTTCTTT.